Shown below are 10 T cell receptor beta chains from a single sample sequenced in a study of radiation and T cells in renal cell carcinoma. Time point defined: baseline pretreatment blood. Noted treatment: 15 Gy SBRT to primary tumor, nephrectomy 4 weeks later. The table came from immunoSEQ multiplex PCR; TCRdb's copy has only in-frame clones and leaves some out. Of over 85,000 clones listed, approximately 80% are singletons. The material sequenced was blood, taken from a patient whose treatment included radiotherapy and nephrectomy. The receptors shown here come from a man in his sixties with renal cell carcinoma.

The rearrangement links TRBV7-9 to TRBJ2-1, with 11 bases aligning to TRBD2. Germline V gene data show CDR1 as SEHNR and CDR2 as FQNEAQ (reference sequence). V shed 5 bases, J shed 6 bases, and the junction held 9 bases outside the gene matches. The CDR3 loop spans 16 amino acids. The DNA of the CDR3 is TGTGCCAGCAGCACGCGTAGCGGGAGGGCCACCAATGAGCAGTTCTTC. It encodes CASSTRSGRATNEQFF.

This chain links TRBV5-1 with TRBJ2-7; no definite D call. Trimming pared 0 bases from V and 4 bases from J, leaving 8 bases between. The germline gives CDR1 SGHRS, CDR2 YFSETQ. The CDR3 runs 13 residues. CDR3 sequence (DNA): TGCGCCAGCAGCTTGGAGCTGAATTACGAGCAGTACTTC. Its protein product is CASSLELNYEQYF.

This clone appeared a few times. V is TRBV7-2 and J is TRBJ2-7, with no clear D. The CDR3 sequence is 11 residues long. Trimming pared 4 bases from V and 4 bases from J, leaving 5 bases between. Germline CDR1 is SGHTA and CDR2 is FQGNSA. CDR3 in amino acids: CASSWGYEQYF. The DNA for the CDR3 is TGTGCCAGCAGCTGGGGTTACGAGCAGTACTTC.

The V gene is TRBV9, the J gene TRBJ1-3; D unclear. CDR3 length: 16 residues. Trimming cost V 3 bases and J 0 bases, with 13 bases left between them. Germline CDR1 reads SGDLS; CDR2 reads YYNGEE. The CDR3 region has the DNA TGTGCCAGCAGCGATTCAGGCCCGGCCTCTGGAAACACCATATATTTT. Its translation is CASSDSGPASGNTIYF.

V usage is TRBV27 and J usage is TRBJ2-7; D gene uncertain. The CDR3 is 15 residues long. Trimming cost V 5 bases and J 3 bases, with 17 bases left between them. The germline V gene has CDR1 MNHEY and CDR2 SMNVEV (reference sequence). CDR3 in DNA: TGTGCCAGCAGTACCTTGCAACGGATGAACTACGAGCAGTACTTC. Amino acid sequence: CASSTLQRMNYEQYF.

The J gene is TRBJ2-1, the V gene TRBV10-3; TRBD2 matches at 11 bases. V dropped 6 bases and J dropped 5; count of bases not matched to a gene: 3. The CDR3 length is 14 residues. CDR1 is ENHRY and CDR2 is SYGVKD in the germline V gene. In DNA form, the CDR3 reads TGTGCCATCAGGGGGACTAGCGGTAACAATGAGCAGTTCTTC. Residues: CAIRGTSGNNEQFF.

CDR3 DNA: TGTGCCAGCAGCCCCTGGACTAGCGGGAACACCGGGGAGCTGTTTTTT. Its translation is CASSPWTSGNTGELFF. The V and J genes are TRBV5-4 and TRBJ2-2, with TRBD2 identical over 10 bases. Germline-derived CDR1 and CDR2 are SGHNT and YYREEE (reference sequence). V shed 4 bases, J shed 1 base, and the junction held 4 bases outside the gene matches. The CDR3 length is 16 residues.

V usage is TRBV5-1 and J usage is TRBJ1-4; 8 bases are shared with TRBD1. The CDR3 spans 15 residues. Germline values: CDR1 SGHRS, CDR2 YFSETQ. Losses at the gene ends were 0 bases for V and 6 bases for J; bases not matched to a gene: 4. The CDR3 DNA reads TGCGCCAGCAGCTTGGATGGGACAGGCTATGAAAAACTGTTTTTT. As protein: CASSLDGTGYEKLFF.

This clone was observed once. The rearrangement joins TRBV7-2 to TRBJ2-1; D may be TRBD1 or TRBD2 (5 bases each). The CDR3 consists of 15 residues. V was pared by 2 bases and J by 4 bases, with 12 bases between. Per the germline V gene, CDR1 is SGHTA and CDR2 is FQGNSA. The CDR3 loop is CASSLKLEGYNEQFF. The DNA of the CDR3 is TGTGCCAGCAGCTTAAAACTAGAGGGGTACAATGAGCAGTTCTTC.

Only one count was recorded for this clone. The sample carries other DNA sequences with the same CDR3. The chain couples TRBV19 to TRBJ1-1; D is unclear. From germline, CDR1 is LNHDA and CDR2 SQIVND (reference sequence). V gave up 1 base and J gave up 3 bases, with 6 bases separating them. The CDR3 contains 13 residues. DNA for the CDR3: TGTGCCAGTAGTATAGGGCAGTACACTGAAGCTTTCTTT. Encoded protein: CASSIGQYTEAFF.